This TCR beta chain is from a study of regulatory T cells in long-lasting Graves disease (dated by TCRdb to the early 2020s). For context, the study as a whole: Persistent Graves' disease was defined as antithyroid drug treatment for over 5 years with persistently positive TSH receptor autoantibodies. Peripheral blood TCR sequencing and RNA sequencing compared persistent Graves' disease patients with newly diagnosed Graves' disease patients. The study took place in China and was registered as a clinical trial. A total of some 35 samples underwent TCR sequencing: around 13 from persistent and about 20 from newly diagnosed Graves' disease patients. Persistent Graves' disease patients in the clinical cohort had taken antithyroid drugs for about 9.7 years on average.

Notes on this clonotype: Its antigen is still unknown. Per-base qualities were not stored, and no clone one base away is much larger.

The meaning of the sample's time point label: persistent/refractory GD, antithyroid drugs over 5 years with positive TRAb. For both TCR sequencing and RNA sequencing, RNA was extracted from PBMCs using TRIzol. The diagnosis of Graves' disease followed American Thyroid Association guidelines. The patients came from an endocrinology department in Xi'an, China. From each patient, about 9 milliliters of peripheral blood was collected into an EDTA anticoagulant tube. Ficoll Paque Plus density gradient separation was used to isolate PBMCs, and no additional T cell sorting was done. An Agilent 2100 Bioanalyzer and agarose gel were used to assess RNA quality, and a NanoDrop 2000 was used to measure RNA concentration. Ends trimmed: V by 5 bases, J by 7 bases; bases unmatched to a gene: 9. CDR1 and CDR2 were assigned from the germline V gene (reference sequence) as SEHNR and FQNEAQ. CDR3 length: 15 amino acids, cysteine to phenylalanine. Only the CDR3 DNA stays, 45 bases, in frame from base 1.

Summary of the overall study and its limitations: Sequencing and analysis were restricted to the TCR beta chain. TRBV28, TRBJ1-2 and TRBJ2-5 were preferentially used in persistent disease, while TRBV20-1 and TRBJ2-1 were favored in newly diagnosed disease. Because the primary lesion, thyroid tissue, could not be accessed, the study looked at peripheral blood alone. The authors noted that the small sample size was a limitation that may lower accuracy. Persistent patients shared more public clonotypes among themselves (approximately 2,500) than newly diagnosed patients did (roughly 920). Compared with newly diagnosed patients, persistent Graves' disease patients had lower TCR Shannon entropy and fewer highly expanded clones, which suggests clonal expansion.

Libraries came from multiplex PCR. The sequencer listed for this sample is Illumina HiSeq 4000. iRepertoire HTBI primers and Arm-PCR amplification of CDR3 regions were used to construct TCR beta libraries. PCR products were gel purified before sequencing. On the study's bioinformatics: Gene usage analysis of CDR3 amino acid clonotypes used the approximately 62 TRBV and 14 to 15 TRBJ segments found across samples. COPE and FqMerger were used to merge the filtered high-quality paired reads into contigs. BLAST was used to align contigs to IMGT TRBV, TRBD and TRBJ reference genes, with CDR3 defined following IMGT. Any clonotype with a frequency above 0.1% was classified as a highly expanded clone. Shannon entropy served as the measure of repertoire diversity, while the Gini coefficient captured V-J evenness. A clonotype found in more than one individual was treated as public. TCRdb itself trimmed the public reads at Q25 with fastp, ran MiXCR and retained productive beta chains. Every entry covers one CDR3 protein and lists the most common genes and DNA from its rows. The V and J calls shown here were made by TCRdb, not taken from the authors' results. Within this sample are a few hundred thousand distinct CDR3 sequences, with 20% to 25% of them counted one time only. The top ten hold about an eighth of the sample.

The sample was peripheral blood mononuclear cells (PBMCs), taken when the disease was refractory, from a patient treated with antithyroid drugs. In this chain, TRBV7-9 is recombined with TRBJ2-2; TRBD1 matches 8 bases in the middle. This clonotype originated in a female donor with Graves disease. The CDR3 protein is CASSGRTGRGGELFF. Here is the DNA: TGTGCCAGCAGCGGACGGACAGGGCGCGGCGGGGAGCTGTTTTTT.